Below are 30 T cell receptor beta chains sequenced from a single sample in a study of blood T cells in healthy people across ages. Using a J-beta primer mix together with a sample-barcoded 5' primer, a second PCR was run for roughly 6 to 11 cycles. TCRdb reprocessed the 5' RACE reads via MiXCR and lists one record per CDR3 protein. The profile shows 1.5 million or so distinct CDR3 sequences, roughly two fifths of them singletons. Sequencing used blood. These receptors came from a woman aged 18-29 years in good health.

This clonotype was detected a few times. The rearrangement uses TRBV5-1 and TRBJ2-1; D unclear. Deletions cut 3 bases from V and 0 bases from J, with 7 bases between. CDR3 size: 14 residues. Germline V gives CDR1 SGHRS, CDR2 YFSETQ. The CDR3 protein is CASSSHSSYNEQFF. The DNA for the CDR3 is TGCGCCAGCAGCTCTCACAGCTCCTACAATGAGCAGTTCTTC.

This clonotype was observed a few times. The chain recombines TRBV7-2 with TRBJ2-7; D not certain. This CDR3 has 13 residues. Trimming shortened V by 1 base and J by 6 bases, and 10 bases separated the two germline ends. In germline, CDR1 is SGHTA, CDR2 FQGNSA. The CDR3 sequence: CASSLEGLGEQYF. CDR3 DNA sequence: TGTGCCAGCAGCTTAGAAGGTTTAGGCGAGCAGTACTTC. The entire variable domain, with the rest obtained from reference TRBV7-2 and TRBJ2-7, is as follows: GAGVSQSPSNKVTEKGKDVELRCDPISGHTALYWYRQSLGQGLEFLIYFQGNSAPDKSGLPSDRFSAERTGGSVSTLTIQRTQQEDSAVYLCASSLEGLGEQYFGPGTRLTVT.

The chain employs TRBV20-1 and TRBJ2-7, with 9 positions matching TRBD2. This CDR3 comprises 13 residues. V was pared by 6 bases and J by 5 bases, with 8 bases of the junction left unmatched. In germline, CDR1 is DFQATT, CDR2 SNEGSKA (reference sequence). In DNA form, the CDR3 reads TGCAGTGCATGGACTAGCGATGCGGACGAGCAGTACTTC. Encoded protein: CSAWTSDADEQYF.

This chain joins TRBV4-2 and TRBJ1-2; D call uncertain. Germline loops: CDR1 LGHNA, CDR2 YNFKEQ. Trimming left V 2 bases short and J 2 bases short, with 12 bases between. This CDR3 contains 15 residues. The CDR3 is CASSQRSRANYGYTF. The CDR3 DNA is TGTGCCAGCAGCCAACGGTCACGGGCGAACTATGGCTACACCTTC.

The chain couples TRBV10-3 to TRBJ2-7, with D uncertain. The CDR3 covers 11 residues. Trimming left V 11 bases short and J 1 base short, with 9 bases between. Germline values: CDR1 ENHRY, CDR2 SYGVKD. The CDR3 region has the DNA TGTGCCGGCAGTGCTTCCTACGAGCAGTACTTC. As protein: CAGSASYEQYF.

The V and J genes are TRBV10-1 and TRBJ2-5; D may be TRBD1 or TRBD2 (5 bases each). Deletions cut 4 bases from V and 1 base from J, with 10 bases between. This CDR3 has 14 amino acids. CDR1 is WNHNN, CDR2 SYGVQD, per germline (reference sequence). CDR3 sequence: CASSGGRFQETQYF. In DNA, the CDR3 is TGCGCCAGCAGTGGGGGACGGTTCCAAGAGACCCAGTACTTC.

This clonotype turned up a few times. V is TRBV5-1 and J is TRBJ2-3, with 7 positions matching TRBD2. CDR1 is SGHRS, CDR2 YFSETQ, per germline. The length of the CDR3 is 14 residues. The ends lost 2 bases at V and 3 bases at J; junction bases unmatched: 3. In DNA form, the CDR3 reads TGCGCCAGCAGCTTCGGGGAGGGGACAGATACGCAGTATTTT. Encoded protein: CASSFGEGTDTQYF.

This sequence joins TRBV20-1 and TRBJ1-6; 7 bases agree with TRBD1. Germline V lookup: CDR1 DFQATT, CDR2 SNEGSKA (reference sequence). This CDR3 has 13 amino acids. J lost 9 bases, V lost 3 bases, and 5 bases had no gene match. The CDR3 nucleotides are TGCAGTGCTAGGGGGACAGCGCCTTCACCCCTCCACTTT. Translated, it gives CSARGTAPSPLHF.

V gene TRBV12-3 or TRBV12-4 combines with J gene TRBJ2-5; D is ambiguous. This CDR3 comprises 13 residues. V lost 1 base and J lost 11, with 14 bases in between. The CDR3: CASSLGHYSEQYF. For the CDR3, the DNA is TGTGCCAGCAGTTTAGGCCATTATTCTGAGCAGTACTTC.

This chain uses TRBV20-1 with TRBJ1-1; no definite D call. V was cut by 2 bases and J by 1 base, with 8 bases left in between. CDR3 length: 13 amino acids. CDR1 and CDR2 (germline): DFQATT, SNEGSKA (reference sequence). The CDR3 nucleotides read TGCAGTGCTAGAAGCCACAAGAACACTGAAGCTTTCTTT. Protein product: CSARSHKNTEAFF.

The rearrangement joins TRBV18 to TRBJ1-2, with D unresolved. The CDR3 has 14 amino acids. Germline CDR1 is KGHSH and CDR2 is LQKENI. Deletions cut 2 bases from V and 3 bases from J, with 10 bases between. CDR3 in amino acids: CASSPDQIYYGYTF. For the CDR3, the DNA is TGTGCCAGCTCACCAGACCAGATATACTATGGCTACACCTTC.

The V gene is TRBV7-2, the J gene TRBJ2-3, with 7 nucleotides matching TRBD2. This CDR3 is built from 18 residues. Trimming at V came to 4 bases and at J to 6 bases, leaving 19 bases not matched to a gene. CDR1 is SGHTA, CDR2 FQGNSA, per germline. This chain's CDR3 is CASSSGGYVEGVRDTQYF. In nucleotides, the CDR3 is TGTGCCAGCAGCTCGGGGGGATATGTAGAAGGGGTACGGGATACGCAGTATTTT.

This clonotype has more than one count but fewer than ten. This chain connects TRBV4-1 to TRBJ2-7, with D possibly being TRBD2 (6 bases). Trimming left V 2 bases short and J 4 bases short, with 9 bases between. The CDR3 is made up of 13 amino acids. The V gene's germline CDR1 is MGHRA and CDR2 YSYEKL. The CDR3 DNA follows: TGCGCCAGCAGCCAACAGGGACTGTACGAGCAGTACTTC. Protein: CASSQQGLYEQYF.

This rearrangement joins TRBV5-5 to TRBJ2-2, with TRBD2 matching over 10 bases. Germline V gene data show CDR1 as SGHKS and CDR2 as YYEKEE (reference sequence). The J segment lost 4 bases and the V segment lost 4 bases, leaving 7 bases of the junction unmatched. The CDR3 runs 16 residues. This CDR3 reads CASSTELAGFTGELFF. CDR3 coding DNA: TGTGCCAGCAGCACGGAACTAGCGGGGTTCACCGGGGAGCTGTTTTTT. The full variable domain, in which reference TRBV5-5 and TRBJ2-2 provide the parts outside the CDR3, is DAGVTQSPTHLIKTRGQQVTLRCSPISGHKSVSWYQQVLGQGPQFIFQYYEKEERGRGNFPDRFSARQFPNYSSELNVNALLLGDSALYLCASSTELAGFTGELFFGEGSRLTVL.

This clonotype was seen a few times. This chain links TRBV7-8 with TRBJ2-1, with 9 bases that match TRBD2. With V trimmed by 7 bases and J by 8 bases, 12 bases remained unmatched. Germline V CDR1 and CDR2: SGHVS, FQNEAQ. This CDR3 is built from 15 residues. In DNA, the CDR3 is TGTGCCAGCATTCGGCGGGGGACTAGCCGCTATGAGCAGTTCTTC. Its protein product is CASIRRGTSRYEQFF.

In this sample, this clonotype turned up a few times. The chain links TRBV29-1 to TRBJ1-2, with TRBD1 as a possible D gene (6 bases). Germline V gives CDR1 SQVTM, CDR2 ANQGSEA. This CDR3 is 13 amino acids long. V was pared by 7 bases and J by 1 base, with 13 bases between. In DNA, the CDR3 is TGCAGCGCCGGGACAAGGGGTAACTATGGCTACACCTTC. This codes for CSAGTRGNYGYTF.

This clonotype appeared a few times. The chain carries TRBV3-1 and TRBJ2-1; D is perhaps TRBD2 (5 bases). The CDR3 totals 12 residues. V dropped 4 bases and J dropped 12 bases, with 13 bases sitting between them. Per the germline V gene, CDR1 is LGHDT and CDR2 is YNNKEL (reference sequence). CDR3 loop: CASSRDTRSQFF. The CDR3 DNA follows: TGTGCCAGCAGCCGAGATACTAGGTCGCAGTTCTTC.

With respect to this clonotype: Just one base apart from a much larger clone, this may be a read error. The chain carries TRBV10-3 and TRBJ1-4, with D possibly being TRBD1 (6 bases). This CDR3 has 14 residues. Germline V gene data show CDR1 as ENHRY and CDR2 as SYGVKD. DNA for the CDR3: TGTGCCGTCAGTGAGGGGGGAACTAATGAAAAACTGTTTTTT. Its protein product is CAVSEGGTNEKLFF.

This rearrangement joins TRBV4-2 to TRBJ1-1; D not certain. CDR3 length: 16 amino acids. CDR1 is LGHNA and CDR2 is YNFKEQ in the germline V gene. V lost 4 bases and J lost 1, with 16 bases in between. In nucleotides, the CDR3 is TGTGCCAGCAGCCTCAGGACGGCGTTTTCGAACACTGAAGCTTTCTTT. This encodes CASSLRTAFSNTEAFF.

This clonotype was counted between two and nine times. The chain links TRBV20-1 to TRBJ2-3; the D is unclear. The CDR3 runs to 10 residues. The V gene's germline CDR1 is DFQATT and CDR2 SNEGSKA (reference sequence). Trimming removed 6 bases from V and 7 bases from J, with 8 bases in between. The CDR3 protein is CSAGRNTQYF. In DNA, the CDR3 is TGCAGTGCCGGAAGAAATACGCAGTATTTT.

This chain joins TRBV7-8 and TRBJ1-1, with TRBD1 as a possible D gene (5 bases). The CDR3 has 15 amino acids. With 2 bases removed from V and 6 bases from J, the gap between germline ends came to 16 bases. Germline CDR1 SGHVS, CDR2 FQNEAQ. This CDR3 is CASSLSGGARAEAFF. CDR3 in DNA: TGTGCCAGCAGCTTATCAGGCGGGGCTAGGGCTGAAGCTTTCTTT. Using reference TRBV7-8 and TRBJ1-1 for the parts outside the CDR3, the full variable domain is GAGVSQSPRYKVAKRGQDVALRCDPISGHVSLFWYQQALGQGPEFLTYFQNEAQLDKSGLPSDRFFAERPEGSVSTLKIQRTQQEDSAVYLCASSLSGGARAEAFFGQGTRLTVV.

This clonotype occurred a few times. J is TRBJ1-5 and V is TRBV20-1; no firm D call. Between the trimmed V and J ends, which lost 3 bases and 7 bases, there was a span of 16 bases. This CDR3 contains 14 residues. Germline V gives CDR1 DFQATT, CDR2 SNEGSKA (reference sequence). The chain's CDR3 is CSARDRGTYQPQHF. The CDR3 nucleotides are TGCAGTGCTAGGGATCGGGGTACTTACCAGCCCCAGCATTTT.

V and J are TRBV6-5 and TRBJ1-2; D gene unclear. This CDR3 has 13 residues. CDR1 and CDR2 (germline): MNHEY, SVGAGI. Trimming took off 0 bases at V and 4 bases at J, with 6 bases between the two ends. In nucleotides, the CDR3 is TGTGCCAGCAGTTACTCGAGGGCCTATGGCTACACCTTC. Amino acids: CASSYSRAYGYTF.

This clonotype was seen only a few times. V is TRBV7-9 and J is TRBJ2-1, with TRBD2 matching 14 bases. V trimming: 6 bases; J trimming: 0 bases; junction bases outside the gene matches: 7. The CDR3 covers 18 residues. CDR1 and CDR2 (germline): SEHNR, FQNEAQ (reference sequence). The CDR3, as DNA: TGTGCCAGCAGTCCTCGGACTAGCGGGAGGAGCTCCTACAATGAGCAGTTCTTC. It yields the protein CASSPRTSGRSSYNEQFF.

This clonotype was seen more than once but under ten times. The chain uses TRBV21-1 and TRBJ2-1; whether TRBD1, the table's D call, matches the DNA was not checked. TRBV21-1 counts as a pseudogene. CDR3 length equals 15 residues. The DNA for the CDR3 is TGTGCCAGCAGCGCTCCCGGGACACCTTGGGGTGAGCAGTTCTTC. Protein product: CASSAPGTPWGEQFF.

The chain is built from TRBV5-1 and TRBJ2-4, with 11 bases lining up with TRBD2. Germline values: CDR1 SGHRS, CDR2 YFSETQ. The CDR3 runs to 18 residues. V was clipped by 4 bases and J by 3 bases; unmatched bases: 12. CDR3 loop: CASSPSGASGGRKNIQYF. The CDR3 coding sequence is TGCGCCAGCAGCCCTAGCGGGGCTAGCGGGGGGCGCAAAAACATTCAGTACTTC. Full variable domain (remainder filled in from reference TRBV5-1 and TRBJ2-4): KAGVTQTPRYLIKTRGQQVTLSCSPISGHRSVSWYQQTPGQGLQFLFEYFSETQRNKGNFPGRFSGRQFSNSRSEMNVSTLELGDSALYLCASSPSGASGGRKNIQYFGAGTRLSVL.

The chain employs TRBV27 and TRBJ2-7; D may be TRBD1 or TRBD2 (6 bases each). The end of the DNA fits TRBJ2-5 better, so the J call may be wrong. Germline loops: CDR1 MNHEY, CDR2 SMNVEV (reference sequence). The CDR3 has 15 amino acids. DNA of the CDR3: TGTGCCAGCAGCTCCCGCTCGGGGGCGCAACAGACCCAGTACTTC. Translation gives CASSSRSGAQQTQYF.

This clonotype turned up a few times. This chain uses TRBV4-3 with TRBJ2-2; TRBD2 matches at 12 bases. CDR3 length equals 16 residues. V dropped 3 bases and J dropped 1; count of bases not matched to a gene: 0. Germline lookup yields CDR1 LGHNA and CDR2 YSLEER. The CDR3 DNA follows: TGCGCCAGCAGCCAGGGACTAGCGGGGAACACCGGGGAGCTGTTTTTT. It encodes CASSQGLAGNTGELFF.

This chain links TRBV24-1 with TRBJ1-4; D uncertain. The CDR3 spans 9 residues. Germline values: CDR1 KGHDR, CDR2 SFDVKD. CDR3 loop: CATNEKLFF. Written as DNA, the CDR3 is TGTGCAACTAATGAAAAACTGTTTTTT.

This clonotype was seen more than once but under ten times. V is TRBV4-1 and J is TRBJ1-2; 12 nucleotides match TRBD1. V was pared by 3 bases and J by 4 bases, with 6 bases of the junction left unmatched. The CDR3 loop spans 16 amino acids. CDR1 and CDR2 (germline): MGHRA, YSYEKL. This chain's CDR3 is CASSHAGTGGGYGYTF. The CDR3 bases are TGCGCCAGCAGCCATGCCGGGACAGGGGGCGGCTATGGCTACACCTTC.